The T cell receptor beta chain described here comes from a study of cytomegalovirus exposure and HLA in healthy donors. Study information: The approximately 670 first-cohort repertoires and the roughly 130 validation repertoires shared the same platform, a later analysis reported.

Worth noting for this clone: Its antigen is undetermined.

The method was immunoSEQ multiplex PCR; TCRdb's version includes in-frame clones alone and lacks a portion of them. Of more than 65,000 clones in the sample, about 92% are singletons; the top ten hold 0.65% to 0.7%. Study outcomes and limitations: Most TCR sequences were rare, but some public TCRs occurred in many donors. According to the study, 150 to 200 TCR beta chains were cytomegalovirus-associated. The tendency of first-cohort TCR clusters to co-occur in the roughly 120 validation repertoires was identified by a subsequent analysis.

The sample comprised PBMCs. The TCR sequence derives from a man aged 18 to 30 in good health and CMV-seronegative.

The CDR3 coding sequence is TGTGCCAGCAGCTTTGGGGGGACAGGCTACTCCTATAATTCACCCCTCCACTTT. The encoded protein is CASSFGGTGYSYNSPLHF. The chain recombines TRBV5-6 with TRBJ1-6, with 8 bases fitting TRBD1. V shed 2 bases and J 0 bases; nucleotides not matched to a gene: 7. Germline CDR1 is SGHDT and CDR2 is YYEEEE. The CDR3 contains 18 residues.